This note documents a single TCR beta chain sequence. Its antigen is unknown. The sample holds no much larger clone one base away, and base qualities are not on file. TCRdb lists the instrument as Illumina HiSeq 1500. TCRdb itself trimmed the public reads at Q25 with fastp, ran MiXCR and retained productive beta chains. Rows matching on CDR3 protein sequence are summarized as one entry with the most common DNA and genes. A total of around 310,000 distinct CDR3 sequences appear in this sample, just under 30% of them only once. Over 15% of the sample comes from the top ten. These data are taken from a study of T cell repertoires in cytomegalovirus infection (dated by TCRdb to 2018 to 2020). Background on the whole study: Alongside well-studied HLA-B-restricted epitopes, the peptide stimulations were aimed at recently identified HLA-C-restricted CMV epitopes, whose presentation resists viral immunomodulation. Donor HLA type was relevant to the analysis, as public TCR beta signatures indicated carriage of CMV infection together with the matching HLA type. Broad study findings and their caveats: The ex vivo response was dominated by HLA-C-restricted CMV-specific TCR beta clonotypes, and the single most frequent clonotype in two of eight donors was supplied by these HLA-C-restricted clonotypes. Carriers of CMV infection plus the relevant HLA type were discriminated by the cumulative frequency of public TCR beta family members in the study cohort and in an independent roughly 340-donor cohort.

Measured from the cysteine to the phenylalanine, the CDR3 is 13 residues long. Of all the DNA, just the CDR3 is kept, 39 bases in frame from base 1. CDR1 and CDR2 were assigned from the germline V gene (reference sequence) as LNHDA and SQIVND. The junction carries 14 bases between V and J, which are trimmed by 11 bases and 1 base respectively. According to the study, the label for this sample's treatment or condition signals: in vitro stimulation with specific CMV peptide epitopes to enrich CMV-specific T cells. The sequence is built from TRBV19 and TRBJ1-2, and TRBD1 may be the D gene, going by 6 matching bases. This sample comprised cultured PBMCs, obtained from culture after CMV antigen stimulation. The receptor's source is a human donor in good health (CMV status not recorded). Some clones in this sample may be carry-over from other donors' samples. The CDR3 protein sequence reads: CAGSTGINYGYTF. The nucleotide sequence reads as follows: TGTGCCGGCTCGACAGGTATTAACTATGGCTACACCTTC.